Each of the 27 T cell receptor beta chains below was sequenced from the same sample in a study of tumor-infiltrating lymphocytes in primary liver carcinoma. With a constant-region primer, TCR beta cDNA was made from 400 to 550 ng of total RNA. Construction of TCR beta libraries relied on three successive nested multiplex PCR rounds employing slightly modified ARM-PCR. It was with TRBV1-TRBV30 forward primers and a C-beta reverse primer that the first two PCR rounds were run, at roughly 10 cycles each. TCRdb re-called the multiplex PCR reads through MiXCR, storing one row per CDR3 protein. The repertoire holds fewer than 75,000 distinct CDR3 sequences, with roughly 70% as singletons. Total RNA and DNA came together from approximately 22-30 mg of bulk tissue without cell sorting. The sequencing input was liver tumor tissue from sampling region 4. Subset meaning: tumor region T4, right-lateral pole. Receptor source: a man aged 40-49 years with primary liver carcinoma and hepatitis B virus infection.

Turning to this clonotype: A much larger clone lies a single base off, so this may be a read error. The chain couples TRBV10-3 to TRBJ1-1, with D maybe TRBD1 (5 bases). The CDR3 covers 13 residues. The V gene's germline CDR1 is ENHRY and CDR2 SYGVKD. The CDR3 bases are TGTGCCCTCAGCCAGGGAGAGGAAACTGAAGCTTTCTTT. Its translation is CALSQGEETEAFF.

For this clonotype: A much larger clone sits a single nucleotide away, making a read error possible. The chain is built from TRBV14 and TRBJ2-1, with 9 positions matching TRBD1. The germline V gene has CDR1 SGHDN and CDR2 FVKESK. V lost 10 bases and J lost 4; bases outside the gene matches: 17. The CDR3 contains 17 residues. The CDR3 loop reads CANGQEGQGTGYNEQFF. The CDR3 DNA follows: TGTGCCAACGGCCAAGAGGGTCAGGGGACAGGGTACAATGAGCAGTTCTTC. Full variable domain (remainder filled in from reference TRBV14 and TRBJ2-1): EAGVTQFPSHSVIEKGQTVTLRCDPISGHDNLYWYRRVMGKEIKFLLHFVKESKQDESGMPNNRFLAERTGGTYSTLKVQPAELEDSGVYFCANGQEGQGTGYNEQFFGPGTRLTVL.

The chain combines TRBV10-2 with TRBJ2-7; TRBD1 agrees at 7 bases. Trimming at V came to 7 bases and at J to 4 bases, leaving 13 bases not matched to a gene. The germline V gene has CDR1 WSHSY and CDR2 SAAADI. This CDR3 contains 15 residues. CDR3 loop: CASNPGQEALYEQYF. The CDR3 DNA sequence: TGCGCCAGCAACCCTGGACAGGAGGCATTATACGAGCAGTACTTC.

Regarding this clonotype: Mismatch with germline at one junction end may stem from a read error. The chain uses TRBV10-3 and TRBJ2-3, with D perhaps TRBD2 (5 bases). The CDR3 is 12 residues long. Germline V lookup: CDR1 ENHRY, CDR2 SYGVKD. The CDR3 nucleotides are TGTGCCATCAGGGGGAGACCAGATACACAGTATTTT. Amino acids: CAIRGRPDTQYF.

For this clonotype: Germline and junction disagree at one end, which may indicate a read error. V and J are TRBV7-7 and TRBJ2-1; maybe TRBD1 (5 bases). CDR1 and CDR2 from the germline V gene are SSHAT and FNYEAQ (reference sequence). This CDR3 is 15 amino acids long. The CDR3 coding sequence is TGTGCCAGCGGCTTACGGAACAGGACCAACAATGAGCAGTTCTTC. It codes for CASGLRNRTNNEQFF.

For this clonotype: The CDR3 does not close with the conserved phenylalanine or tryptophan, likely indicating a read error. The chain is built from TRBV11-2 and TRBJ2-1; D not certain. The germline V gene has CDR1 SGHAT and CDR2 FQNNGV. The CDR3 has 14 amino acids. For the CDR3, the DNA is TGTGCTAGCAGCTTATATCGGCTAGTTACTGAGCAGTTCTGC. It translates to CASSLYRLVTEQFC.

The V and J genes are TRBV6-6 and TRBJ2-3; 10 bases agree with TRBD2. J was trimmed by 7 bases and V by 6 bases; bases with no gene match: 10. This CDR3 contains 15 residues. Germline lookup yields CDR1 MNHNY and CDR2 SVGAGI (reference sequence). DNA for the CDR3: TGTGCCAGCAGCCGAGCTAGCGGGAGTAGATATACGCAGTATTTT. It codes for CASSRASGSRYTQYF.

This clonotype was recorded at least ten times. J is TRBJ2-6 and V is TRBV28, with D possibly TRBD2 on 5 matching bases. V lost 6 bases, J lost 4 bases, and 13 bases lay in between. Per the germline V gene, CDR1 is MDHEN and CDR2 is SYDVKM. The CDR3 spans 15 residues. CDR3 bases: TGTGCCAGCAGGCCCGAGGGTTCCGGGGCCAACGTCCTGACTTTC. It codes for CASRPEGSGANVLTF.

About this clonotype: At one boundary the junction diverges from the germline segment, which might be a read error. CDR3 residues: CAISESSGDYGHIF. CDR3 in DNA: TGTGCCATCAGTGAGTCGTCAGGGGACTATGGCCACATCTTC. The gene calls are TRBV10-3 and TRBJ1-2; D perhaps matches TRBD1 (6 bases). CDR1 ENHRY and CDR2 SYGVKD come from the germline V gene. The CDR3 spans 14 residues.

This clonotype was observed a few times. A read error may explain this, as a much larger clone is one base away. CDR3 in amino acids: CASSPRAGGCEETQYF. The CDR3 nucleotides are TGCGCCAGCAGCCCCCGAGCTGGAGGGTGCGAAGAGACCCAGTACTTC. The chain combines TRBV5-1 with TRBJ2-5, with a possible D match to TRBD2 (6 bases). The CDR3 is made up of 16 amino acids. Trimming stripped 4 bases from V and 3 bases from J, with 19 bases between. From germline, CDR1 is SGHRS and CDR2 YFSETQ.

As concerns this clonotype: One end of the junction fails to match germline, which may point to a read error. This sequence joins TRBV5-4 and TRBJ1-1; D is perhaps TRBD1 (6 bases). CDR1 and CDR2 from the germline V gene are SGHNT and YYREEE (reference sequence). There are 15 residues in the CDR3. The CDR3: CTRKSGGYMNTEAFF. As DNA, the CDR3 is TGTACCAGAAAATCGGGGGGCTACATGAACACTGAAGCTTTCTTT.

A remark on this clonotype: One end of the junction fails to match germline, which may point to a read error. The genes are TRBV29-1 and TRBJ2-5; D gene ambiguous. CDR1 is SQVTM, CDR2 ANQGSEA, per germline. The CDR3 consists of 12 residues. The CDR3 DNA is TGTAGTGTTGACGACGACCAAGAGACCCAGTACTTC. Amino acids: CSVDDDQETQYF. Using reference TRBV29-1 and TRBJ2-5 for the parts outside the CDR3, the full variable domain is SAVISQKPSRDICQRGTSLTIQCQVDSQVTMMFWYRQQPGQSLTLIATANQGSEATYESGFVIDKFPISRPNLTFSTLTVSNMSPEDSSIYLCSVDDDQETQYFGPGTRLLVL.

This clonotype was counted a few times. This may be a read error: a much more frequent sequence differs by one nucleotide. The CDR3 DNA sequence: TGTGGCAGCTTAGCATTAGGAGGGGCGAACACCGGGGAGCTGTTTTTT. Encoded protein: CGSLALGGANTGELFF. The chain carries TRBV11-2 and TRBJ2-2; possible D gene TRBD2, 6 bases. This CDR3 has 16 residues. Germline assignment: CDR1 SGHAT and CDR2 FQNNGV.

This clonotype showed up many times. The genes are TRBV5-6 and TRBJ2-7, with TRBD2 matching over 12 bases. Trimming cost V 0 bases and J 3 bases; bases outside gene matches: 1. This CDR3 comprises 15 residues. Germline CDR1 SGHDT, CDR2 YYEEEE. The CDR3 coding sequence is TGTGCCAGCAGCTTGGGACTAGCGGGAGACTACGAGCAGTACTTC. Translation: CASSLGLAGDYEQYF.

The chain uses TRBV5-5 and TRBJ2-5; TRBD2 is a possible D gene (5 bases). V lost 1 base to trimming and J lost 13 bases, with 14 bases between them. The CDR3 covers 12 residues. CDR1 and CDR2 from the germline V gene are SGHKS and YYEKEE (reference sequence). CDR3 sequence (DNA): TGTGCCAGCAGCTTGTACGGGGAGACTCGGTACTTC. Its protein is CASSLYGETRYF. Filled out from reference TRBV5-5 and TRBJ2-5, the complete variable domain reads DAGVTQSPTHLIKTRGQQVTLRCSPISGHKSVSWYQQVLGQGPQFIFQYYEKEERGRGNFPDRFSARQFPNYSSELNVNALLLGDSALYLCASSLYGETRYFGPGTRLLVL.

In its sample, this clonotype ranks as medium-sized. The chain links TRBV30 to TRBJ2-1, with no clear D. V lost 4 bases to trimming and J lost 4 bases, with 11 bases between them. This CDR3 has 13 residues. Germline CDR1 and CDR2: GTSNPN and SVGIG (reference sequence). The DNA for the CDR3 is TGTGCCTGGACTCCAGCGACTTACAATGAGCAGTTCTTC. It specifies CAWTPATYNEQFF.

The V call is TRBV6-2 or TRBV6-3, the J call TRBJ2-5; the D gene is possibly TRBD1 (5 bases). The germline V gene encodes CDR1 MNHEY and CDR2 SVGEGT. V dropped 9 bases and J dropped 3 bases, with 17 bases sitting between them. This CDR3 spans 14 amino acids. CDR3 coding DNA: TGTGCCAGGAACCTGCGTGGGGCTAAAGAGACCCAGTACTTC. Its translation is CARNLRGAKETQYF.

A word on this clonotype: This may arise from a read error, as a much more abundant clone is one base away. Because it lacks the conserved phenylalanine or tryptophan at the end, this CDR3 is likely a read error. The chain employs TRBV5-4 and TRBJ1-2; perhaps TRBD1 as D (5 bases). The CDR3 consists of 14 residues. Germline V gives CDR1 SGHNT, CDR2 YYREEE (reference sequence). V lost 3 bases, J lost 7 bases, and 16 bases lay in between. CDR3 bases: TGTGCCAGCAGCTCGGACATTTCCTCTAGTGGCTACACCCTC. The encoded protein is CASSSDISSSGYTL.

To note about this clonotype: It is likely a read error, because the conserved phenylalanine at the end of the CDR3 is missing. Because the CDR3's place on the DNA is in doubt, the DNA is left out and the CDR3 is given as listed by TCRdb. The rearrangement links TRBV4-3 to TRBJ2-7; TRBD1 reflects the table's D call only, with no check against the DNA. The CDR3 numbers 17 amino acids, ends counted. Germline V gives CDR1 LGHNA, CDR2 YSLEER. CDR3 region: CASSQEAPGTGRYERYI.

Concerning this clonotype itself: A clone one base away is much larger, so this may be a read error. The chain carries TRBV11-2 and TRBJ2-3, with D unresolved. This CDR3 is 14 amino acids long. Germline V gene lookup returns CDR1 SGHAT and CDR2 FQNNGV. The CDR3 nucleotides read TGTGCCAACAGCTTCGTAGGTAACACAGATACGCAGTATTTT. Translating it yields CANSFVGNTDTQYF.

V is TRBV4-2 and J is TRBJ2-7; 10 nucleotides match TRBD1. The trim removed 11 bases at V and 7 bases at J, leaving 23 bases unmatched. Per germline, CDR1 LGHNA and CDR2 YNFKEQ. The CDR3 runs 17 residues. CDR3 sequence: CAGGQERLETGGWEQYF. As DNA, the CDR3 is TGTGCCGGCGGCCAAGAGAGGCTCGAGACAGGGGGCTGGGAGCAGTACTTC.

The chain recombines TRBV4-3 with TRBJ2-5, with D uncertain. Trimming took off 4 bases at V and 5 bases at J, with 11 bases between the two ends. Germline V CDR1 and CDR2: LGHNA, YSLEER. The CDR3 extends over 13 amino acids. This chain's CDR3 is CASSLGRRETQYF. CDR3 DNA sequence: TGCGCCAGCAGCCTAGGACGAAGGGAGACCCAGTACTTC.

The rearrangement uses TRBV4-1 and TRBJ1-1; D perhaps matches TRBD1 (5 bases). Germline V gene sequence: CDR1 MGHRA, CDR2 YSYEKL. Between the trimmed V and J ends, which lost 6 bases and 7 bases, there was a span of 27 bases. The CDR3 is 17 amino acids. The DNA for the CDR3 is TGCGCCAGCAGGTCTACTTCCATAGGGGCTGTGATCGATGAAGCTTTCTTT. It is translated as CASRSTSIGAVIDEAFF.

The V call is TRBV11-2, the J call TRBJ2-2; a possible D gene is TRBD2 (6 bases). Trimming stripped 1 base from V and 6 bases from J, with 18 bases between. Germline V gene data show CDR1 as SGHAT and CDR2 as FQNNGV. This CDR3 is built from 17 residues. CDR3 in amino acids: CASSLAFGGANAGELFF. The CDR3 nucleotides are TGTGCCAGCAGCTTAGCATTTGGAGGGGCCAATGCCGGGGAGCTGTTTTTT.

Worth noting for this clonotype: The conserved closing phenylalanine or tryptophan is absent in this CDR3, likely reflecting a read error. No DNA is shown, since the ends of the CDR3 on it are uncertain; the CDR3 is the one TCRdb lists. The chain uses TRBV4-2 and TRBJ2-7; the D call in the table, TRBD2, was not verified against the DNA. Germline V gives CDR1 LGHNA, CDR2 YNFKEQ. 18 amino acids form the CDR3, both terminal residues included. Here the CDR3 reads CANSGKPGLAGGPHEQYL.

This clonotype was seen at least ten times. The CDR3: CSAAAGGGYEQYF. CDR3 nucleotide sequence: TGCAGCGCGGCGGCGGGAGGGGGATACGAGCAGTACTTC. This sequence joins TRBV29-1 and TRBJ2-7; TRBD2 aligns across 9 bases. Trimming removed 7 bases from V and 4 bases from J; junction bases left unmatched: 8. The CDR3 spans 13 residues. Germline loops: CDR1 SQVTM, CDR2 ANQGSEA.

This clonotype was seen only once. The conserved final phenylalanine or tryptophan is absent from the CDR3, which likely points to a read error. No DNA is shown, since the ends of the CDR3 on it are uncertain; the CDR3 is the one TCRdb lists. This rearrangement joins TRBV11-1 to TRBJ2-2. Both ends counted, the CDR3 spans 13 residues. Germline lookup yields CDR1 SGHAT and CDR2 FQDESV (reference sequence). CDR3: CASSLVRFAEPFL.